Here is one T cell receptor (beta chain) with its context. Its target is unknown. The sample is drawn from a study of a mutant IDH1 vaccine in newly diagnosed glioma. The overall study: Earlier treatment was radiotherapy, temozolomide, or both, with most getting both.

The time point here: baseline, week 1 (first vaccination visit). Treatment meaning: pre-vaccination baseline after standard-of-care therapy. The V gene's germline CDR1 is MNHEY and CDR2 SMNVEV (reference sequence). V lost 5 bases, J lost 8 bases, and 15 bases lay in between. The CDR3 is made up of 13 amino acids. General study results and limits: Pseudoprogression appeared independent of alterations in top peripheral clonotypes. Among all patients, vaccine-induced immune responses occurred in around 94%.

TCRdb's copy holds only in-frame clones and misses some; the assay was immunoSEQ multiplex PCR. The table includes tens of thousands of clones, under 90% detected once. The chain employs TRBV27 and TRBJ1-2; the D is unclear. The source is a woman aged 45-65 years with glioma. The sequences come from PBMCs, collected from a glioma patient treated with radiotherapy, temozolomide or both. CDR3 in amino acids: CASSLRPYLGYTF. Written as DNA, the CDR3 is TGTGCCAGCAGTCTAAGACCCTACTTGGGCTACACCTTC.